This section outlines one TCR beta chain sequence together with its context. The target antigen is unknown. This entry belongs to a study of shared clonotypes between healthy human individuals. Study findings and constraints: Clonotype sharing among donors was expected to depend on sequencing depth.

The CDR3 loop spans 19 amino acids. The ends were cut back, 4 bases at V and 0 bases at J, with 22 bases in the middle. CDR1 is MNHNS and CDR2 is SASEGT in the germline V gene. TCRdb keeps only in-frame clones here, not all; method: immunoSEQ multiplex PCR. Here the sample spans about 500,000 clones, approximately 77% being singletons. Specimen: PBMCs. This clonotype was sampled from a woman between 40 and 50 years old in good health. Some clones in this sample may be carry-over from other donors' samples. This rearrangement joins TRBV6-1 to TRBJ1-5; TRBD1 might be the D (5 bases). The chain's CDR3 is CASSGGGEAVIYSNQPQHF. DNA of the CDR3: TGTGCCAGCAGTGGGGGAGGGGAGGCCGTTATATATAGCAATCAGCCCCAGCATTTT.